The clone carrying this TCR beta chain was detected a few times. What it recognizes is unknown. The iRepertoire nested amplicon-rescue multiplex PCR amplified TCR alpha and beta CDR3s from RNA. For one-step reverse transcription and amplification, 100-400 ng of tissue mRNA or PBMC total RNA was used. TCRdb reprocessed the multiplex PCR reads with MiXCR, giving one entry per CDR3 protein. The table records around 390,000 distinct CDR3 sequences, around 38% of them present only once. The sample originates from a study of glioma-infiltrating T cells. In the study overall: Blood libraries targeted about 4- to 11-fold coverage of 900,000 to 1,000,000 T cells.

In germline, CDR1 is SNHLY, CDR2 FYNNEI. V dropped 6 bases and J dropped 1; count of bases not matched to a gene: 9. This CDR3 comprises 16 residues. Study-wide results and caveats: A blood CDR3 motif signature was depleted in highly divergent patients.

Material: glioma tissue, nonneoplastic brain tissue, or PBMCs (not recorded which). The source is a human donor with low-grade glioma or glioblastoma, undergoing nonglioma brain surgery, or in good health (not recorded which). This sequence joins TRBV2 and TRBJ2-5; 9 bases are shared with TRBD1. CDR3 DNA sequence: TGTGCCAGCAGCCCCCGCGGGACAGGGAGCCAAGAGACCCAGTACTTC. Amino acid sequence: CASSPRGTGSQETQYF.